The clone carrying this T cell receptor beta chain appeared once. The antigen is unknown. Method: immunoSEQ multiplex PCR; TCRdb's copy keeps in-frame clones and lacks some. The table includes around 200,000 clones, roughly 94% detected once. This record belongs to a study of T cell responses to AZD1222 COVID-19 vaccine. The study's findings and limits: Reportedly, nearly half of unique spike TCRs recognized epitopes outside B.1.351/B.1.1.7 mutations. Donors were mostly white British, more females; clonal diversity possibly underestimated. The CD4 TCRs associated with vaccination extended across spike and predominated at 160-218 and 743-854.

Pooling covered second doses at about 4 or about 12 weeks. The V gene's germline CDR1 is MNHNY and CDR2 SVGAGI (reference sequence). There are 15 residues in the CDR3. V was trimmed by 3 bases and J by 3 bases, leaving 15 bases between them. The TCR sequence derives from an adult who received the AZD1222 COVID-19 vaccine. The specimen comprised peripheral blood, sampled 28 days after the second AZD1222 dose. V is TRBV6-6 and J is TRBJ2-7, with D perhaps assigned TRBD1 or TRBD2 (6 bases each). The CDR3 sequence: CASSYEGGSIYEQYF. In DNA, the CDR3 is TGTGCCAGCAGTTATGAGGGGGGAAGTATCTACGAGCAGTACTTC.